Listed here are 18 T cell receptor beta chains from one sample, sequenced in a study of CD8 T cells in ankylosing spondylitis. TCRdb itself ran the 5' RACE reads through MiXCR, one entry per CDR3 protein. The sample holds approximately 100,000 distinct CDR3 sequences, about 8.5% seen once. Input material: blood, either unsorted or a sorted T cell fraction (not recorded which). Receptors originate from a male donor with ankylosing spondylitis or in good health (not recorded which).

This clonotype has ten or more counts. The J gene is TRBJ1-6, the V gene TRBV4-3; D gene uncertain. The CDR3 consists of 13 residues. Germline-derived CDR1 and CDR2 are LGHNA and YSLEER. Trimming took off 1 base at V and 8 bases at J, with 6 bases between the two ends. The CDR3 DNA follows: TGCGCCAGCAGCCAAGTAATTGATTCACCCCTCCACTTT. Encoded protein: CASSQVIDSPLHF.

This clonotype has ten or more counts. The J gene is TRBJ1-2, the V gene TRBV21-1. TRBV21-1 is described as a pseudogene. The CDR3 loop spans 16 amino acids. The CDR3 DNA is TGTGCCAGCAGCAAAACTGGACGCAGCGAGGGCTATGGCTACACCTTC. Protein product: CASSKTGRSEGYGYTF.

This clonotype was recorded at least ten times. The chain combines TRBV7-2 with TRBJ1-1, with a tentative D call TRBD1 (6 bases). CDR3 length equals 13 residues. The germline V and J ends were trimmed by 6 bases and 13 bases, with 21 bases remaining between them. Germline V gene sequence: CDR1 SGHTA, CDR2 FQGNSA. For the CDR3, the DNA is TGTGCCAGCAGACTACAGGCGGACAGTAGAGTTTTCTTT. Translating gives CASRLQADSRVFF.

This clonotype was seen at least ten times. This sequence joins TRBV12-3 or TRBV12-4 and TRBJ1-5; possibly TRBD1 for D (6 bases). This CDR3 has 13 amino acids. The germline V and J ends were trimmed by 4 bases and 5 bases, with 9 bases remaining between them. Written as DNA, the CDR3 is TGTGCCAGCAGTTCAGGGGCGGATCAGCCCCAGCATTTT. Protein sequence: CASSSGADQPQHF.

This clonotype was found many times. The V gene is TRBV7-2, the J gene TRBJ2-5, with D uncertain. CDR3 length: 11 residues. Germline values: CDR1 SGHTA, CDR2 FQGNSA. V lost 5 bases and J 2 bases, leaving 3 bases between the germline ends. CDR3: CASSGQETQYF. DNA for the CDR3: TGTGCCAGCAGCGGACAAGAGACCCAGTACTTC.

This clonotype was seen a few times. The chain carries TRBV29-1 and TRBJ1-3, with D maybe TRBD1 (6 bases). Germline CDR1 reads SQVTM; CDR2 reads ANQGSEA. Trimming cost V 6 bases and J 4 bases, with 16 bases left between them. This CDR3 is 14 amino acids long. The CDR3 loop reads CSVYLDSSGNTIYF. CDR3 DNA sequence: TGCAGCGTGTACCTGGACAGCTCCGGAAACACCATATATTTT.

This clonotype was picked up many times. The chain recombines TRBV20-1 with TRBJ1-5; D is unclear. From germline, CDR1 is DFQATT and CDR2 SNEGSKA (reference sequence). The CDR3 length is 14 residues. Trimming shortened V by 2 bases and J by 1 base, and 9 bases separated the two germline ends. The CDR3 here is CSARPHASNQPQHF. CDR3 nucleotide sequence: TGCAGTGCTAGACCCCACGCCAGCAATCAGCCCCAGCATTTT.

This chain uses TRBV19 with TRBJ2-6; D remains ambiguous. CDR1 LNHDA and CDR2 SQIVND come from the germline V gene (reference sequence). The CDR3 loop spans 12 amino acids. The V end was cut by 7 bases, the J end by 4 bases, with 5 bases between. CDR3 residues: CASTPGANVLTF. The CDR3, as DNA: TGTGCCAGTACCCCCGGGGCCAACGTCCTGACTTTC.

The chain uses TRBV7-9 and TRBJ2-1; 12 bases agree with TRBD2. CDR1 and CDR2 (germline): SEHNR, FQNEAQ (reference sequence). The CDR3 is 17 amino acids. Trimming at V came to 5 bases and at J to 6 bases, leaving 11 bases not matched to a gene. CDR3 coding DNA: TGTGCCAGCAGCCCCCCTAGCGGGAGGGCCCTAGGCAATGAGCAGTTCTTC. This sequence encodes CASSPPSGRALGNEQFF. Full variable domain (outside the CDR3, taken from reference TRBV7-9 and TRBJ2-1): DTGVSQNPRHKITKRGQNVTFRCDPISEHNRLYWYRQTLGQGPEFLTYFQNEAQLEKSRLLSDRFSAERPKGSFSTLEIQRTEQGDSAMYLCASSPPSGRALGNEQFFGPGTRLTVL.

The table lists this clonotype with many counts. The chain employs TRBV25-1 and TRBJ1-2; TRBD1 might be the D (5 bases). The CDR3 runs 13 residues. Germline loops: CDR1 MGHDK, CDR2 SYGVNS. Trimming shortened V by 7 bases and J by 5 bases, and 14 bases separated the two germline ends. The CDR3 protein is CASTSGLTYGYTF. The CDR3 DNA follows: TGTGCCAGCACGTCAGGGCTTACGTATGGCTACACCTTC.

This clonotype showed up just a few times. This chain joins TRBV30 and TRBJ1-1, with D possibly being TRBD1 (6 bases). The CDR3 extends over 11 amino acids. Germline V CDR1 and CDR2: GTSNPN, SVGIG (reference sequence). Between the trimmed V and J ends, which lost 5 bases and 4 bases, there was a span of 8 bases. The CDR3 protein is CAWGQSTEAFF. CDR3 bases: TGTGCCTGGGGACAGTCCACTGAAGCTTTCTTT. The full variable domain, with the rest looked up from reference TRBV30 and TRBJ1-1, is SQTIHQWPATLVQPVGSPLSLECTVEGTSNPNLYWYRQAAGRGLQLLFYSVGIGQISSEVPQNLSASRPQDRQFILSSKKLLLSDSGFYLCAWGQSTEAFFGQGTRLTVV.

At least ten counts were recorded for this clonotype. Here the CDR3 DNA reads TGCGCCAGCAGCCAAACTAGCCGGCACAATGAGCAGTTCTTC. The encoded protein is CASSQTSRHNEQFF. The rearrangement uses TRBV4-3 and TRBJ2-1, with D possibly TRBD2 on 6 matching bases. Deletions cut 2 bases from V and 5 bases from J, with 10 bases between. The germline V gene encodes CDR1 LGHNA and CDR2 YSLEER. CDR3 size: 14 residues.

This clonotype occurred many times. V is TRBV5-1 and J is TRBJ2-1, with 8 bases matching TRBD2. CDR3 length equals 17 residues. Germline V gene sequence: CDR1 SGHRS, CDR2 YFSETQ. The trim removed 1 base at V and 0 bases at J, leaving 6 bases unmatched. CDR3 loop: CASSLLMAGGSYNEQFF. The CDR3 bases are TGCGCCAGCAGCTTGCTTATGGCGGGAGGCTCCTACAATGAGCAGTTCTTC.

This clonotype was seen repeatedly, ten times or more. V usage is TRBV7-2 and J usage is TRBJ2-2, with 7 nucleotides matching TRBD1. V lost 5 bases to trimming and J lost 7 bases; unmatched junction nucleotides: 10. The CDR3 runs to 15 residues. Looked up from germline, CDR1 is SGHTA and CDR2 is FQGNSA. CDR3: CASSLRQGKGGELFF. The CDR3 DNA follows: TGTGCCAGCAGCCTAAGACAGGGCAAAGGCGGGGAGCTGTTTTTT.

This clonotype was detected ten times or more. The V and J genes are TRBV20-1 and TRBJ2-1; D unresolved. V lost 3 bases and J 7 bases, leaving 10 bases between the germline ends. The germline V gene has CDR1 DFQATT and CDR2 SNEGSKA (reference sequence). The CDR3 spans 12 residues. CDR3 region: CSAREGPNEQFF. CDR3 coding DNA: TGCAGTGCTAGGGAAGGGCCTAATGAGCAGTTCTTC.

This clonotype came up many times. CDR3 sequence (DNA): TGCGCCAGCAGCTTGACCCCCCAAACAGGTAATCAGCCCCAGCATTTT. Residues: CASSLTPQTGNQPQHF. The V gene is TRBV5-1, the J gene TRBJ1-5, with D possibly being TRBD1 (5 bases). The CDR3 covers 16 residues. CDR1 is SGHRS, CDR2 YFSETQ, per germline. V lost 1 base, J lost 4 bases, and 15 bases lay in between.

There are many counts of this clonotype. The rearrangement joins TRBV20-1 to TRBJ2-3; TRBD1 agrees at 10 bases. J lost 4 bases, V lost 4 bases, and 5 bases had no gene match. The CDR3 is 14 residues long. CDR1 is DFQATT, CDR2 SNEGSKA, per germline (reference sequence). The CDR3 is CSAIRDRGADTQYF. The CDR3 region has the DNA TGCAGTGCTATCCGGGACAGGGGAGCAGATACGCAGTATTTT.

In this sample, this clonotype turned up many times. The V and J genes are TRBV20-1 and TRBJ2-3; TRBD1 or TRBD2 may be the D gene (7 bases each). The CDR3 has 15 amino acids. Germline lookup yields CDR1 DFQATT and CDR2 SNEGSKA (reference sequence). The V gene lost 5 bases and the J gene lost 6 bases, with 21 bases spanning the gap. CDR3 sequence: CSAPKAGQPQDTQYF. CDR3 sequence (DNA): TGCAGTGCTCCCAAAGCGGGACAGCCCCAGGATACGCAGTATTTT.